The clone carrying this T cell receptor (beta chain) was seen more than once but under ten times. This entry is derived from a study of blood T cell repertoires in COVID-19. Study-wide background: COVID-19 samples, acute and convalescent, were from the United States, Italy and Spain.

Profiled with immunoSEQ multiplex PCR; TCRdb holds only in-frame clones, not every one. The data contain 100,000 to 150,000 clones, 88% of them singletons. This TCR was recovered from a man between 50 and 59 years old with acute or convalescent COVID-19. The sequenced sample consisted of peripheral blood.

CDR3 nucleotide sequence: TGTGCCAGTAGCCGGGGGGCCCTAGGAGCCGAGCAGTACTTC. Amino acids: CASSRGALGAEQYF. V is TRBV19 and J is TRBJ2-7; maybe TRBD2 (7 bases). The germline V gene encodes CDR1 LNHDA and CDR2 SQIVND (reference sequence). This CDR3 is 14 amino acids long. V was clipped by 6 bases and J by 6 bases, with 18 bases between them. The full variable domain, rest sourced from reference TRBV19 and TRBJ2-7, is DGGITQSPKYLFRKEGQNVTLSCEQNLNHDAMYWYRQDPGQGLRLIYYSQIVNDFQKGDIAEGYSVSREKKESFPLTVTSAQKNPTAFYLCASSRGALGAEQYFGPGTRLTVT.